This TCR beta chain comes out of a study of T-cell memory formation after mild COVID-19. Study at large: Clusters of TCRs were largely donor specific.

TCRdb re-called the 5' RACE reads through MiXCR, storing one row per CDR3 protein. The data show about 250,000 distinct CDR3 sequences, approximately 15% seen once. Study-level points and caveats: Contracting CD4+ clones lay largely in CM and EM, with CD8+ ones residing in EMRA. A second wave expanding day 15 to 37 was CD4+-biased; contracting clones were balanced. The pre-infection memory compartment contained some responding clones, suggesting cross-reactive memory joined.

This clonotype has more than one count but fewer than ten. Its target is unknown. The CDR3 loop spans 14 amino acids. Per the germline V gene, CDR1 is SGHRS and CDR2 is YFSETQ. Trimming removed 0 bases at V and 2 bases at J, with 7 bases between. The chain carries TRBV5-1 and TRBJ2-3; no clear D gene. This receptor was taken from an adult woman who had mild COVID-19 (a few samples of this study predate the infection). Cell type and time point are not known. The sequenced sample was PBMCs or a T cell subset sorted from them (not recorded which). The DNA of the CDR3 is TGCGCCAGCAGCTTGGTTGCGGACACAGATACGCAGTATTTT. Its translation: CASSLVADTDTQYF.